These 26 T cell receptor beta chains came from one sample sequenced in a study of blood T cell repertoires in COVID-19. TCRdb's table, derived via immunoSEQ multiplex PCR, lists solely in-frame clones and lacks some. The sample consists of approximately 40,000 clones, roughly 80% of them appearing once. Sequenced input: peripheral blood. These receptors were obtained from a woman between 55 and 75 years old with acute or convalescent COVID-19.

This chain links TRBV6-5 with TRBJ2-5; TRBD1 agrees at 7 bases. CDR3 length: 14 residues. Per germline, CDR1 MNHEY and CDR2 SVGAGI. J gave up 4 bases and V 2 bases, and 4 bases lay outside the gene matches. This CDR3 reads CASSYDRVRETQYF. The CDR3 coding sequence is TGTGCCAGCAGTTACGACAGGGTTAGAGAGACCCAGTACTTC.

This chain connects TRBV3-1 (or the pseudogene TRBV3-2) to TRBJ1-2; no reliable D call. The CDR3 runs 13 residues. Trimming pared 0 bases from V and 2 bases from J, leaving 4 bases between. The germline gives CDR1 LGHDT, CDR2 YNNKEL (reference sequence). CDR3 nucleotides: TGTGCCAGCAGCCAAGATCTGAACTATGGCTACACCTTC. This sequence encodes CASSQDLNYGYTF.

The chain recombines TRBV6-6 with TRBJ2-2, with D maybe TRBD2 (6 bases). V was pared by 0 bases and J by 8 bases, with 16 bases between. Germline V gives CDR1 MNHNY, CDR2 SVGAGI (reference sequence). This CDR3 has 16 amino acids. For the CDR3, the DNA is TGTGCCAGCAGTTACTCGATTGGGGGGTTTGTGGGGGAGCTGTTTTTT. As protein: CASSYSIGGFVGELFF.

The genes are TRBV5-1 and TRBJ2-3; TRBD2 might be the D (6 bases). The ends were cut back, 5 bases at V and 2 bases at J, with 12 bases in the middle. This CDR3 is 14 amino acids long. CDR1 and CDR2 (germline): SGHRS, YFSETQ. CDR3 DNA: TGCGCCAGCAGTTCCGGGACTTACACAGATACGCAGTATTTT. Protein: CASSSGTYTDTQYF.

Regarding this clone: This sample also contains other DNA sequences that code for the same CDR3. This chain joins TRBV20-1 and TRBJ1-3; D not resolved. CDR1 DFQATT and CDR2 SNEGSKA come from the germline V gene (reference sequence). The CDR3 length is 14 residues. V gave up 3 bases and J gave up 0 bases, with 9 bases separating them. The CDR3 DNA reads TGCAGTGCTAGTATAGAAAGCTCTGGAAACACCATATATTTT. This codes for CSASIESSGNTIYF.

As DNA, the CDR3 is TGTGCCACCAGCCGAGGGGGACTAGCGGTTTACAATGAGCAGTTCTTC. Residues: CATSRGGLAVYNEQFF. The chain employs TRBV15 and TRBJ2-1; 11 bases agree with TRBD2. There are 16 residues in the CDR3. V was pared by 5 bases and J by 4 bases, with 7 bases of the junction left unmatched. Germline V CDR1 and CDR2: LNHNV, YYDKDF (reference sequence).

The genes are TRBV5-1 and TRBJ2-1, with TRBD2 identical over 7 bases. The J segment lost 5 bases and the V segment lost 4 bases, leaving 6 bases of the junction unmatched. The CDR3 length is 14 residues. Germline assignment: CDR1 SGHRS and CDR2 YFSETQ. DNA for the CDR3: TGCGCCAGCAGCGGCGGGAGTTCGGACAATGAGCAGTTCTTC. This gives the protein CASSGGSSDNEQFF.

This rearrangement joins TRBV15 to TRBJ2-5; 8 bases fit TRBD2. CDR1 LNHNV and CDR2 YYDKDF come from the germline V gene (reference sequence). V shed 5 bases and J 5 bases; nucleotides not matched to a gene: 7. The CDR3 covers 14 residues. The CDR3 DNA reads TGTGCCACCAGCTCTAGGGGCGGGGGGGAGACCCAGTACTTC. Residues: CATSSRGGGETQYF.

The V call is TRBV7-6, the J call TRBJ2-1, with 7 bases fitting TRBD2. The ends lost 5 bases at V and 7 bases at J; junction bases unmatched: 14. CDR3 length equals 16 residues. Germline V gene data show CDR1 as SGHVS and CDR2 as FNYEAQ. The CDR3: CASSDGSGNTGNEQFF. CDR3 nucleotides: TGTGCCAGCAGCGACGGAAGCGGGAATACGGGGAATGAGCAGTTCTTC.

The chain has TRBV29-1 and TRBJ2-3; 11 positions agree with TRBD2. The CDR3 is 17 residues long. J gave up 4 bases and V 7 bases, and 16 bases lay outside the gene matches. CDR1 and CDR2 (germline): SQVTM, ANQGSEA. Written as DNA, the CDR3 is TGCAGCGGGCAGGGACTAGCGGAGAATGGGATTTCAGATACGCAGTATTTT. Amino acids: CSGQGLAENGISDTQYF.

Comment on this clone: Compared with germline, one end of the junction differs, possibly owing to a read error. This chain links TRBV7-3 with TRBJ2-1, with D perhaps TRBD1 (6 bases). The CDR3 is 13 residues long. Germline CDR1 and CDR2: SGHTA and FQGTGA. The CDR3 coding sequence is TGTGCCAGCAGCCCAAACACCGGGACACACCTAATCTTC. The encoded protein is CASSPNTGTHLIF.

The V call is TRBV11-3, the J call TRBJ2-3; 11 nucleotides line up with TRBD2. Germline lookup yields CDR1 SGHNT and CDR2 YENEEA. The CDR3 sequence is 14 residues long. The V gene end was trimmed by 5 bases and the J gene end by 11 bases; junction bases not matched to a gene: 9. Written as DNA, the CDR3 is TGTGCCAGCAGCCTAGGGACTAGCGGCGGATGGCAGTATTTT. Its protein is CASSLGTSGGWQYF. Supplemented by reference TRBV11-3 and TRBJ2-3, the full variable domain reads EAGVVQSPRYKIIEKKQPVAFWCNPISGHNTLYWYLQNLGQGPELLIRYENEEAVDDSQLPKDRFSAERLKGVDSTLKIQPAELGDSAVYLCASSLGTSGGWQYFGPGTRLTVL.

This chain joins TRBV2 and TRBJ2-3; 13 bases fit TRBD2. Trimming took 8 bases from V and 4 from J; bases not matched to a gene: 6. The CDR3 loop spans 15 amino acids. CDR1 is SNHLY, CDR2 FYNNEI, per germline. CDR3 nucleotide sequence: TGTGCCAGCGGGGGGACTAGCGGGAAGCCAGATACGCAGTATTTT. Its translation is CASGGTSGKPDTQYF.

V gene TRBV19 combines with J gene TRBJ1-5, with D maybe TRBD1 (5 bases). This CDR3 has 17 residues. The germline V gene has CDR1 LNHDA and CDR2 SQIVND (reference sequence). V was pared by 4 bases and J by 1 base, with 17 bases between. The CDR3 loop is CASSTPRGLVSNQPQHF. In DNA form, the CDR3 reads TGTGCCAGTAGTACCCCTCGGGGGTTGGTGAGCAATCAGCCCCAGCATTTT.

The chain combines TRBV6-2 or TRBV6-3 with TRBJ1-1; D unresolved. This CDR3 contains 13 residues. Germline V lookup: CDR1 MNHEY, CDR2 SVGEGT. Trimming cost V 2 bases and J 1 base, with 5 bases left between them. The CDR3 bases are TGTGCCAGCAGTTACGAGGGGAACACTGAAGCTTTCTTT. This codes for CASSYEGNTEAFF.

The V and J genes are TRBV6-6 and TRBJ1-5, with D tentatively TRBD1 (5 bases). This CDR3 is 15 amino acids long. Germline loops: CDR1 MNHNY, CDR2 SVGAGI (reference sequence). V lost 5 bases, J lost 3 bases, and 14 bases lay in between. The DNA for the CDR3 is TGTGCCAGCAGTACCCTTCCGGGGGTCAATCAGCCCCAGCATTTT. Residues: CASSTLPGVNQPQHF.

The chain combines TRBV20-1 with TRBJ1-4; D is unresolved. This CDR3 is built from 14 residues. Germline CDR1 and CDR2: DFQATT and SNEGSKA (reference sequence). Trimming left V 3 bases short and J 0 bases short, with 8 bases between. DNA for the CDR3: TGCAGTGCTAGTCTCGGTGCAACTAATGAAAAACTGTTTTTT. Its protein product is CSASLGATNEKLFF.

This chain joins TRBV7-9 and TRBJ1-1; TRBD1 is a possible D gene (5 bases). Germline V lookup: CDR1 SEHNR, CDR2 FQNEAQ (reference sequence). This CDR3 is 11 amino acids long. Trimming stripped 1 base from V and 8 bases from J, with 5 bases between. The CDR3 region is CASSLGQEAFF. The CDR3 DNA reads TGTGCCAGCAGCTTAGGACAGGAAGCTTTCTTT.

This clone showed up just a few times. The chain employs TRBV25-1 and TRBJ2-2; 8 bases are a match to TRBD2. The CDR3 has 15 residues. Germline V CDR1 and CDR2: MGHDK, SYGVNS. V dropped 5 bases and J dropped 5; count of bases not matched to a gene: 7. The CDR3 here is CASSSAGAGTGELFF. The CDR3 nucleotides are TGTGCCAGCAGTTCAGCGGGGGCGGGGACCGGGGAGCTGTTTTTT.

The genes are TRBV6-6 and TRBJ2-2, with 7 bases lining up with TRBD2. After removal of 5 bases from V and 5 bases from J, the junction contained 26 bases not matched to a gene. The CDR3 runs to 21 residues. Germline CDR1 is MNHNY and CDR2 is SVGAGI (reference sequence). The CDR3 region is CASSRLAKGGSGTRGTGELFF. For the CDR3, the DNA is TGTGCCAGCAGTCGCCTGGCTAAAGGAGGGAGCGGGACCCGAGGTACCGGGGAGCTGTTTTTT.

The chain recombines TRBV28 with TRBJ2-7; D is perhaps TRBD2 (5 bases). Trimming cost V 7 bases and J 1 base, with 23 bases left between them. Germline V gene sequence: CDR1 MDHEN, CDR2 SYDVKM. The CDR3 spans 17 residues. The CDR3 loop is CASNKRRLAQRSYEQYF. CDR3 in DNA: TGTGCCAGCAACAAAAGGAGGTTAGCACAACGTTCCTACGAGCAGTACTTC.

This chain links TRBV6-6 with TRBJ1-6; tentatively, D is TRBD1 (6 bases). This CDR3 region has 17 residues. Trimming left V 5 bases short and J 0 bases short, with 14 bases between. From germline, CDR1 is MNHNY and CDR2 SVGAGI (reference sequence). The CDR3 sequence is CASSPPQGSSYNSPLHF. CDR3 nucleotides: TGTGCCAGCAGTCCCCCGCAGGGGAGCTCCTATAATTCACCCCTCCACTTT.

The V call is TRBV11-3, the J call TRBJ2-1; D might be TRBD2 (6 bases). Trimming shortened V by 5 bases and J by 4 bases, and 9 bases separated the two germline ends. This CDR3 spans 13 amino acids. Germline V CDR1 and CDR2: SGHNT, YENEEA. The CDR3 is CASSMSGYNEQFF. The CDR3 DNA sequence: TGTGCCAGCAGCATGAGCGGGTACAATGAGCAGTTCTTC.

J is TRBJ1-1 and V is TRBV11-2, with unresolved D. V dropped 2 bases and J dropped 7 bases, with 8 bases sitting between them. Germline V CDR1 and CDR2: SGHAT, FQNNGV. This CDR3 has 12 residues. For the CDR3, the DNA is TGTGCCAGCAGCTTACTTTCGGGTGAAGCTTTCTTT. Protein sequence: CASSLLSGEAFF.

The chain is built from TRBV14 and TRBJ1-6; D remains ambiguous. Between the trimmed V and J ends, which lost 2 bases and 10 bases, there was a span of 12 bases. Germline-derived CDR1 and CDR2 are SGHDN and FVKESK. The CDR3 totals 14 residues. DNA of the CDR3: TGTGCCAGCAGCCAAATGACTCTAAGCTCACCCCTCCACTTT. Translated, it gives CASSQMTLSSPLHF.

The rearrangement joins TRBV7-8 to TRBJ2-7; TRBD2 agrees at 12 bases. CDR3 length equals 15 residues. V shed 4 bases and J 6 bases; nucleotides not matched to a gene: 7. Germline V CDR1 and CDR2: SGHVS, FQNEAQ. Here the CDR3 DNA reads TGTGCCAGCAGCTCAAGACTAGCGGGAGCCAGCGAGCAGTACTTC. Translation gives CASSSRLAGASEQYF.